A selection of T cell receptor beta chains follows, all from one sample in a study of T cells after yellow fever vaccination. TCRdb analysed the 5' RACE reads with MiXCR anew, one entry per CDR3 protein. The table shows about 330,000 distinct CDR3 sequences, with around 6.8% occurring only once. The sample consisted of PBMCs, taken about 41 days after the first yellow fever vaccination. These receptor sequences come from a young man who received the YFV17D yellow fever vaccine. Each CDR3 is given with its conserved first and last residue.

v_call | cdr3_aa
TRBV7-9 | CASSLRGSQETQYF
TRBV5-8 | CASRSTVNTEAFF
TRBV7-9 | CASRQENPGTGELFF
TRBV19 | CASIDGGSTDTQYF
TRBV19 | CASRTSGGVLDTQYF
TRBV5-1 | CASHEDRSFTDTQYF
TRBV4-1 | CASSQAGPENTGELFF
TRBV9 | CASSVRDRGSNTQYF
TRBV11-2 | CASSSRHVSGNTIYF
TRBV3-1 | CARPAGGADTQYF